The 27 T cell receptor beta chains in this list originate from one sample, sequenced in a study of CD8 T cells in Susac syndrome. Reverse transcription of roughly 0.45 to 1 ug RNA was carried out with random hexamers. TCRdb called the immunoSEQ multiplex PCR reads again in MiXCR, with one record for every CDR3 protein. The data hold some 60,000 distinct CDR3 sequences, with over 85% observed a single time. The sequenced sample was CD8+ T cells from PBMCs. These receptors were taken from a human donor in good health.

This clonotype came up a few times. J is TRBJ2-3 and V is TRBV2; no firm D call. Between the trimmed V and J ends, which lost 6 bases and 0 bases, there was a span of 16 bases. Germline V gives CDR1 SNHLY, CDR2 FYNNEI. The CDR3 has 16 amino acids. The CDR3 DNA is TGTGCCAGCAGCGTCAAGGACGTATTTAGCACAGATACGCAGTATTTT. Protein product: CASSVKDVFSTDTQYF.

The rearrangement uses TRBV3-1 and TRBJ2-7, with 7 bases lining up with TRBD2. The CDR3 extends over 17 amino acids. Trimming removed 2 bases from V and 3 bases from J; junction bases left unmatched: 13. Germline V gene data show CDR1 as LGHDT and CDR2 as YNNKEL (reference sequence). CDR3 amino acids: CASSQLLERGGHYEQYF. CDR3 nucleotide sequence: TGTGCCAGCAGCCAACTACTAGAACGGGGAGGGCACTACGAGCAGTACTTC.

Here the CDR3 reads CASSLGLADEQYF. The CDR3 coding sequence is TGTGCCAGCAGCCTGGGACTAGCGGACGAGCAGTACTTC. This chain joins TRBV4-2 and TRBJ2-7, with 11 bases identical to TRBD2. With V trimmed by 4 bases and J by 5 bases, 1 base remained unmatched. The CDR3 loop spans 13 amino acids. Germline assignment: CDR1 LGHNA and CDR2 YNFKEQ.

V usage is TRBV5-4 and J usage is TRBJ1-2; D remains unclear. The ends were cut back, 0 bases at V and 4 bases at J, with 22 bases in the middle. From germline, CDR1 is SGHNT and CDR2 YYREEE (reference sequence). This CDR3 is built from 18 residues. In DNA, the CDR3 is TGTGCCAGCAGCTTGGTTGGCGGACGGCCATATTTAGGCTATGGCTACACCTTC. Protein: CASSLVGGRPYLGYGYTF.

This clonotype appeared a single time. The J gene is TRBJ1-6, the V gene TRBV5-5; 7 nucleotides line up with TRBD1. The CDR3 covers 15 residues. The V segment lost 3 bases and the J segment 7 bases; nucleotides outside the gene matches: 7. From germline, CDR1 is SGHKS and CDR2 YYEKEE (reference sequence). The chain's CDR3 is CASSYYGTENSPLHF. In DNA, the CDR3 is TGTGCCAGCAGCTACTACGGGACAGAGAATTCACCCCTCCACTTT.

The V call is TRBV29-1, the J call TRBJ2-7; 9 bases agree with TRBD2. The CDR3 is 14 amino acids. Germline trimming cut 6 bases from V and 6 bases from J; bases unmatched to any gene: 12. Germline V gene lookup returns CDR1 SQVTM and CDR2 ANQGSEA. This chain's CDR3 is CSVGSSGDRIEQYF. The CDR3 bases are TGCAGCGTGGGTTCTAGCGGGGATCGGATCGAGCAGTACTTC.

The chain uses TRBV2 and TRBJ2-7; D may correspond to TRBD1 or TRBD2 (5 bases each). Trimming stripped 10 bases from V and 3 bases from J, with 13 bases between. The CDR3 has 12 amino acids. CDR1 and CDR2 (germline): SNHLY, FYNNEI. The CDR3 DNA is TGTGCCACCTCCGGGACGGACTACGAGCAGTACTTC. This translates into CATSGTDYEQYF. The variable domain in full, completed from reference TRBV2 and TRBJ2-7, reads EPEVTQTPSHQVTQMGQEVILRCVPISNHLYFYWYRQILGQKVEFLVSFYNNEISEKSEIFDDQFSVERPDGSNFTLKIRSTKLEDSAMYFCATSGTDYEQYFGPGTRLTVT.

CDR3 nucleotides: TGTGCCATCCGAGGAGGCCTCTCCTACGAGCAGTACTTC. Encoded protein: CAIRGGLSYEQYF. This chain links TRBV10-3 with TRBJ2-7, with TRBD2 as a possible D gene (5 bases). Germline V gives CDR1 ENHRY, CDR2 SYGVKD. CDR3 length equals 13 residues. V was cut by 8 bases and J by 0 bases, with 11 bases left in between.

The DNA for the CDR3 is TGTGCCAGCGAAGTTACAGCGGGGGCGGGGGATGAGCAGTTCTTC. Translating it yields CASEVTAGAGDEQFF. This chain connects TRBV7-2 to TRBJ2-1; 8 bases map to TRBD2. V dropped 8 bases and J dropped 8; count of bases not matched to a gene: 14. In germline, CDR1 is SGHTA, CDR2 FQGNSA. The CDR3 totals 15 residues.

This chain connects TRBV7-9 to TRBJ2-7, with 8 bases lining up with TRBD1. CDR3 length equals 15 residues. Germline lookup yields CDR1 SEHNR and CDR2 FQNEAQ (reference sequence). Trimming at V came to 2 bases and at J to 2 bases, leaving 5 bases not matched to a gene. The CDR3, as DNA: TGTGCCAGCAGCTTAATCGGGACAGGAACCTACGAGCAGTACTTC. This translates into CASSLIGTGTYEQYF.

This clonotype was picked up one time. The chain is built from TRBV12-3 or TRBV12-4 and TRBJ1-1; a possible D gene is TRBD1 (6 bases). The CDR3 length is 14 residues. Trimming shortened V by 6 bases and J by 1 base, and 12 bases separated the two germline ends. The CDR3 sequence: CASSWTDANTEAFF. The CDR3 coding sequence is TGTGCCAGCAGCTGGACAGATGCGAACACTGAAGCTTTCTTT.

Concerning this clonotype itself: One end of the junction does not line up with germline, which may come from a read error. The CDR3 reads CAGRLAGELFF. Here the CDR3 DNA reads TGTGCCGGTAGATTAGCCGGGGAGCTGTTTTTT. The chain couples TRBV19 to TRBJ2-2; D not resolved. This CDR3 is built from 11 residues. The germline CDR1 and CDR2 sequences are LNHDA and SQIVND (reference sequence). The full variable domain, completed using reference TRBV19 and TRBJ2-2, is DGGITQSPKYLFRKEGQNVTLSCEQNLNHDAMYWYRQDPGQGLRLIYYSQIVNDFQKGDIAEGYSVSREKKESFPLTVTSAQKNPTAFYLCAGRLAGELFFGEGSRLTVL.

The chain recombines TRBV30 with TRBJ1-1; D remains ambiguous. Germline CDR1 reads GTSNPN; CDR2 reads SVGIG (reference sequence). This CDR3 contains 14 residues. Trimming left V 0 bases short and J 5 bases short, with 13 bases between. The CDR3 region has the DNA TGTGCCTGGAGTGTAACCGTCGGGGAGACTGAAGCTTTCTTT. It encodes CAWSVTVGETEAFF.

In this sample, this clonotype turned up once. The chain has TRBV7-9 and TRBJ1-2; 8 bases match TRBD1. Germline V gene sequence: CDR1 SEHNR, CDR2 FQNEAQ (reference sequence). V lost 1 base, J lost 8 bases, and 12 bases stayed unmatched. CDR3 length equals 16 residues. The CDR3 protein is CASSLGSGTGNEGYTF. Written as DNA, the CDR3 is TGTGCCAGCAGCTTAGGCTCCGGGACAGGAAATGAAGGCTACACCTTC.

The chain joins TRBV6-5 to TRBJ2-1; perhaps TRBD2 as D (6 bases). CDR1 is MNHEY, CDR2 SVGAGI, per germline. This CDR3 contains 16 residues. V gave up 1 base and J gave up 0 bases, with 10 bases separating them. The CDR3 nucleotides read TGTGCCAGCAGTTACTTTCGCGGGATCTCCTACAATGAGCAGTTCTTC. Amino acid sequence: CASSYFRGISYNEQFF.

The chain has TRBV28 and TRBJ2-3; D is perhaps TRBD2 (6 bases). The germline V and J ends were trimmed by 6 bases and 4 bases, with 14 bases remaining between them. The CDR3 has 14 amino acids. CDR1 is MDHEN, CDR2 SYDVKM, per germline. For the CDR3, the DNA is TGTGCCAGCAGCCAAACTAGCTTCCCAGATACGCAGTATTTT. It is translated as CASSQTSFPDTQYF.

The V and J genes are TRBV28 and TRBJ1-4; TRBD1 is a possible D gene (6 bases). V was pared by 3 bases and J by 8 bases, with 13 bases between. The CDR3 runs to 14 residues. The V gene's germline CDR1 is MDHEN and CDR2 SYDVKM. The CDR3 bases are TGTGCCAGCAGTTTCCTGGACAGAACGGAAAAACTGTTTTTT. It yields the protein CASSFLDRTEKLFF.

The chain carries TRBV12-5 and TRBJ2-2, with D uncertain. Germline-derived CDR1 and CDR2 are LGHNT and FRNRAP. This CDR3 spans 14 amino acids. The V end was cut by 6 bases, the J end by 5 bases, with 13 bases between. CDR3 residues: CASGPPGSTGELFF. The CDR3 region has the DNA TGTGCTAGTGGCCCCCCGGGCTCAACCGGGGAGCTGTTTTTT. Based on the CDR3 plus reference TRBV12-5 and TRBJ2-2, the full variable domain is DARVTQTPRHKVTEMGQEVTMRCQPILGHNTVFWYRQTMMQGLELLAYFRNRAPLDDSGMPKDRFSAEMPDATLATLKIQPSEPRDSAVYFCASGPPGSTGELFFGEGSRLTVL.

The genes are TRBV24-1 and TRBJ2-3, with D possibly matching TRBD2 (6 bases). This CDR3 contains 21 residues. The germline gives CDR1 KGHDR, CDR2 SFDVKD. V was clipped by 5 bases and J by 1 base, with 30 bases between them. The CDR3 loop is CATSGWLGDSVSLYGTDTQYF. Written as DNA, the CDR3 is TGTGCCACCAGTGGATGGCTTGGGGACTCCGTGAGTTTATATGGCACAGATACGCAGTATTTT.

This rearrangement joins TRBV5-5 to TRBJ1-1; tentative D call: TRBD1 (5 bases). The V and J ends lost 4 bases and 0 bases respectively, with 10 bases between them. The length of the CDR3 is 14 residues. Germline-derived CDR1 and CDR2 are SGHKS and YYEKEE (reference sequence). CDR3 sequence reads: CASSRGDLNTEAFF. CDR3 DNA sequence: TGTGCCAGCAGCCGAGGGGACCTGAACACTGAAGCTTTCTTT.

J is TRBJ2-2 and V is TRBV11-2, with TRBD1 matching 7 bases. Germline assignment: CDR1 SGHAT and CDR2 FQNNGV. The CDR3 is made up of 14 amino acids. Trimming took 6 bases from V and 4 from J; bases not matched to a gene: 5. CDR3 sequence (DNA): TGTGCCAGCAGTTGGGACAGCTTCACCGGGGAGCTGTTTTTT. The encoded protein is CASSWDSFTGELFF.

The chain employs TRBV27 and TRBJ2-5; 7 nucleotides line up with TRBD1. The CDR3 has 15 amino acids. V trimming: 3 bases; J trimming: 4 bases; junction bases outside the gene matches: 8. Germline CDR1 is MNHEY and CDR2 is SMNVEV (reference sequence). Here the CDR3 reads CASSFAGGSGETQYF. In DNA, the CDR3 is TGTGCCAGCAGTTTTGCAGGGGGATCGGGAGAGACCCAGTACTTC.

The genes are TRBV12-3 or TRBV12-4 and TRBJ2-1, with 8 bases fitting TRBD2. This CDR3 contains 13 residues. Losses at the gene ends were 3 bases for V and 9 bases for J; bases not matched to a gene: 4. The CDR3 region has the DNA TGTGCCAGCAGTTTCGGAGCGGGGGCTGAGCAGTTCTTC. Amino acid sequence: CASSFGAGAEQFF.

This sequence joins TRBV5-5 and TRBJ2-7; 8 positions match TRBD1. The CDR3 is made up of 15 amino acids. Trimming removed 0 bases from V and 4 bases from J; junction bases left unmatched: 6. The germline V gene has CDR1 SGHKS and CDR2 YYEKEE (reference sequence). CDR3 sequence reads: CASSLVLTGGYEQYF. The CDR3 DNA is TGTGCCAGCAGCTTGGTCTTAACAGGGGGGTACGAGCAGTACTTC.

V is TRBV6-4 and J is TRBJ2-2; no clear D gene. This CDR3 has 13 amino acids. V was cut by 2 bases and J by 4 bases, with 5 bases left in between. Germline V gene sequence: CDR1 MRHNA, CDR2 SNTAGT. The CDR3 reads CASSDSSTGELFF. The CDR3 nucleotides read TGTGCCAGCAGTGACAGTTCCACCGGGGAGCTGTTTTTT.

The rearrangement uses TRBV13 and TRBJ2-3; 7 bases are a match to TRBD2. V shed 4 bases, J shed 4 bases, and the junction held 8 bases outside the gene matches. Germline V gene lookup returns CDR1 PRHDT and CDR2 FYEKMQ (reference sequence). The CDR3 spans 15 residues. The CDR3 coding sequence is TGTGCCAGCAGCTCAGGACCTCGGGGGGCAGATACGCAGTATTTT. Translating it yields CASSSGPRGADTQYF.

V is TRBV28 and J is TRBJ2-5; a possible D gene is TRBD1 (6 bases). This CDR3 spans 13 amino acids. Trimming shortened V by 8 bases and J by 6 bases, and 16 bases separated the two germline ends. Per germline, CDR1 MDHEN and CDR2 SYDVKM. This chain's CDR3 is CASGTGFGKTQYF. Written as DNA, the CDR3 is TGTGCCAGCGGTACAGGGTTCGGGAAGACCCAGTACTTC.